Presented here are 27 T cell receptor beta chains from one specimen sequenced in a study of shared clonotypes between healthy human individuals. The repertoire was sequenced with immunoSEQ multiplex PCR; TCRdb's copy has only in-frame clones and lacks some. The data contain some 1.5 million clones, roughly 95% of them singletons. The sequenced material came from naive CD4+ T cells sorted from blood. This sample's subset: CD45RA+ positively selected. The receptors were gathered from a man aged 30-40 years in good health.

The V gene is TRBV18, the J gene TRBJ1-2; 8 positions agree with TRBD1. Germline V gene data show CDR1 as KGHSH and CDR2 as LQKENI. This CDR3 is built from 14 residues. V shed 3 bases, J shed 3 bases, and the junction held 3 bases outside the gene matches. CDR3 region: CASSPAGQDYGYTF. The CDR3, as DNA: TGTGCCAGCTCACCCGCGGGACAGGACTATGGCTACACCTTC.

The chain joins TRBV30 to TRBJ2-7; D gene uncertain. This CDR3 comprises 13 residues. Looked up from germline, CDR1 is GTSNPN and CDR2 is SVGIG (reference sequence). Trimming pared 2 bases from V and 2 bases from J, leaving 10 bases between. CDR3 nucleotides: TGTGCCTGGAGTAAACAGCTTACCTACGAGCAGTACTTC. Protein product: CAWSKQLTYEQYF.

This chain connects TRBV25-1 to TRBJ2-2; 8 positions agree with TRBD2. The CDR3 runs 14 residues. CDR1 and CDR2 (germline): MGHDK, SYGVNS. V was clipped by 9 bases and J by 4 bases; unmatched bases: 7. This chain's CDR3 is CASKGAGVTGELFF. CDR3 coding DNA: TGTGCCAGTAAGGGAGCGGGAGTCACCGGGGAGCTGTTTTTT.

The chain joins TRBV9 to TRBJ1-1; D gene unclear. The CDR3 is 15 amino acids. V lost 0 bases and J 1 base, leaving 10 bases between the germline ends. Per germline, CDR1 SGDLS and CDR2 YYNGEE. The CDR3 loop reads CASSVASSRNTEAFF. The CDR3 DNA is TGTGCCAGCAGCGTAGCGAGCTCTCGGAACACTGAAGCTTTCTTT.

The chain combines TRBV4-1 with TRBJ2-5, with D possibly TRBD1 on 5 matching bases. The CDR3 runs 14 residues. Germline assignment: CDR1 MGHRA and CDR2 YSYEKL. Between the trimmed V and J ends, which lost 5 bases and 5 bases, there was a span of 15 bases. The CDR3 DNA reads TGCGCCAGCAGCGCGTCTAGAGCAGGGGAGACCCAGTACTTC. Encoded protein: CASSASRAGETQYF.

Here the CDR3 DNA reads TGTGCAAGTCTCGCGATCTGGACAGGCTGGTCCGGGGAGCTGTTTTTT. As protein: CASLAIWTGWSGELFF. V gene TRBV12-2 combines with J gene TRBJ2-2; the DNA was not compared with TRBD1, the D call given in the table. TRBV12-2 is recorded as a pseudogene. This CDR3 spans 16 amino acids.

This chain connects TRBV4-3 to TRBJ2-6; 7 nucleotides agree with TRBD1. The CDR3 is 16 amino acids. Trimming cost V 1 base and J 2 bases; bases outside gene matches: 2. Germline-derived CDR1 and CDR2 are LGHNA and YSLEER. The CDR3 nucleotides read TGCGCCAGCAGCCAAGCAACAGGGGCTGGGGCCAACGTCCTGACTTTC. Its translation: CASSQATGAGANVLTF.

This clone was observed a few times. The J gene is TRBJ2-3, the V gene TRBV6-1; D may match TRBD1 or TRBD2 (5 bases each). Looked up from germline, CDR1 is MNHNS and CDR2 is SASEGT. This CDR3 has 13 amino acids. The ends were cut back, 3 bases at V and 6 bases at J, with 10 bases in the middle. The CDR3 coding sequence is TGTGCCAGCAGTGACAGAGGGGAGGATACGCAGTATTTT. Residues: CASSDRGEDTQYF.

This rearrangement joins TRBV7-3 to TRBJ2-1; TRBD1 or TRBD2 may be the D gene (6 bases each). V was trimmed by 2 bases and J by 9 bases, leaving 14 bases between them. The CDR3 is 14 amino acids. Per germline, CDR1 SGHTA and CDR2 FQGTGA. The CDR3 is CASSLVVGGGEQFF. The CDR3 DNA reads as TGTGCCAGCAGCTTAGTAGTCGGGGGCGGTGAGCAGTTCTTC.

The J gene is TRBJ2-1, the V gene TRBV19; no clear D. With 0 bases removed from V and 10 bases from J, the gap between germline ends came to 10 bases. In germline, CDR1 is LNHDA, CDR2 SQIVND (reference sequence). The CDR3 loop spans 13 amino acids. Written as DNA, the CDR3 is TGTGCCAGTAGTATAGAGCAAGCTCGGGAGCAGTTCTTC. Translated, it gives CASSIEQAREQFF.

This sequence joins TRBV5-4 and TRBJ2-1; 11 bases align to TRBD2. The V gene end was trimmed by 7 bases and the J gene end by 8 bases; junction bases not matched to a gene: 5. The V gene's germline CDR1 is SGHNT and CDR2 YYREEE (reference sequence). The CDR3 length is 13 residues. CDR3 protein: CASAELAGDEQFF. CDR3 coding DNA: TGTGCCAGCGCGGAACTAGCGGGGGATGAGCAGTTCTTC.

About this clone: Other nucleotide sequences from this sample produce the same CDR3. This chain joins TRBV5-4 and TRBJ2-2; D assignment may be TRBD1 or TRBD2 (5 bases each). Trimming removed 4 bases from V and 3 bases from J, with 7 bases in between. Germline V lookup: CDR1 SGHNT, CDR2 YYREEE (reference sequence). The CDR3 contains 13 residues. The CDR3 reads CASSRDHTGELFF. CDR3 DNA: TGTGCCAGCAGCCGGGACCACACCGGGGAGCTGTTTTTT.

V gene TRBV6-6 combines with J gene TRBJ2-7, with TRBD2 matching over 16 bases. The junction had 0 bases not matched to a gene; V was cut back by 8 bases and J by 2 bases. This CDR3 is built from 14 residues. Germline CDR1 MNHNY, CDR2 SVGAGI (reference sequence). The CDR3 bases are TGTGCCAGCGGGACTAGCGGGAGGGCCTACGAGCAGTACTTC. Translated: CASGTSGRAYEQYF.

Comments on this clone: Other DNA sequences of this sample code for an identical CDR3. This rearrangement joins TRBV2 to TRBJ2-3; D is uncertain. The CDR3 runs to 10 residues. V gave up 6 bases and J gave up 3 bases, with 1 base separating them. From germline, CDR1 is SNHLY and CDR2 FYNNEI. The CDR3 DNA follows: TGTGCCAGCAGAACAGATACGCAGTATTTT. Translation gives CASRTDTQYF.

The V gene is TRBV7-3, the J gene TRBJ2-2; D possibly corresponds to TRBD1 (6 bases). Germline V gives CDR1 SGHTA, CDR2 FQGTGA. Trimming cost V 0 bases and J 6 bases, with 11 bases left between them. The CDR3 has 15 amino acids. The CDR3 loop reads CASSLTMGAAGELFF. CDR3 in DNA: TGTGCCAGCAGCTTAACGATGGGGGCGGCCGGGGAGCTGTTTTTT. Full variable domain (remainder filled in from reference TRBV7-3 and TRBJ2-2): GAGVSQTPSNKVTEKGKYVELRCDPISGHTALYWYRQSLGQGPEFLIYFQGTGAADDSGLPNDRFFAVRPEGSVSTLKIQRTERGDSAVYLCASSLTMGAAGELFFGEGSRLTVL.

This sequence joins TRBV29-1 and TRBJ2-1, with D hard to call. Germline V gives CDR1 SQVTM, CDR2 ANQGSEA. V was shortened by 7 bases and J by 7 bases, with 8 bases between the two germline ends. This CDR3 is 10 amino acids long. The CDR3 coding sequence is TGCAGCGCCGGAGTTAATGAGCAGTTCTTC. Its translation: CSAGVNEQFF.

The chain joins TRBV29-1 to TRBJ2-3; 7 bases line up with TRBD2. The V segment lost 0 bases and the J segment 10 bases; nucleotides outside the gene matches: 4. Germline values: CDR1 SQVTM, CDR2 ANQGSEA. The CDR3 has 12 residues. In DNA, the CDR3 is TGCAGCGTTGAAGAGGGAGGGGATCCGCAGTATTTT. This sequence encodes CSVEEGGDPQYF.

Here the CDR3 reads CASSKMGLAGSQSTDTQYF. The CDR3 bases are TGTGCCAGCAGTAAAATGGGACTAGCGGGATCCCAGAGCACAGATACGCAGTATTTT. This chain joins TRBV9 and TRBJ2-3, with 13 bases that match TRBD2. V was clipped by 5 bases and J by 0 bases; unmatched bases: 12. This CDR3 region has 19 residues. Germline V gives CDR1 SGDLS, CDR2 YYNGEE. The full variable domain, completed using reference TRBV9 and TRBJ2-3, is DSGVTQTPKHLITATGQRVTLRCSPRSGDLSVYWYQQSLDQGLQFLIQYYNGEERAKGNILERFSAQQFPDLHSELNLSSLELGDSALYFCASSKMGLAGSQSTDTQYFGPGTRLTVL.

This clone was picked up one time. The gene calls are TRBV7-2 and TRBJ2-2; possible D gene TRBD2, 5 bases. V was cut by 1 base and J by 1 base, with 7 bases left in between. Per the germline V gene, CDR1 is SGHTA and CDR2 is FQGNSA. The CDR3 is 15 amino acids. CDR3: CASSLVSGNTGELFF. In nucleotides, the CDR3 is TGTGCCAGCAGCTTAGTCAGCGGGAACACCGGGGAGCTGTTTTTT.

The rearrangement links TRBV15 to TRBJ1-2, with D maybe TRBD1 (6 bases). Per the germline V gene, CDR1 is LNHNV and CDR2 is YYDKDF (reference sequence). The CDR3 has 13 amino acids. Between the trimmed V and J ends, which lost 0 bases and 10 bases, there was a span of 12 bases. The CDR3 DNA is TGTGCCACCAGCAGAGACCGGGACAAGACCTACACCTTC. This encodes CATSRDRDKTYTF.

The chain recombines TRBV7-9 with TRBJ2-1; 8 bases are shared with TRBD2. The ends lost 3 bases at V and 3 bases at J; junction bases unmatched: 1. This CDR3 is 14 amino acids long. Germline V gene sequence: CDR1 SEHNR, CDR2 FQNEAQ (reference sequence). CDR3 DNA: TGTGCCAGCAGCTTTAGCGGGGACTACAATGAGCAGTTCTTC. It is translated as CASSFSGDYNEQFF.

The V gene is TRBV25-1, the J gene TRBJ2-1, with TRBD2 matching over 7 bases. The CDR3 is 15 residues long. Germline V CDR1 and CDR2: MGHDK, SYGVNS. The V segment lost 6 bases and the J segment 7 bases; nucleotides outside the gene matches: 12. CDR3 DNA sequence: TGTGCCAGCAGCCCTAAGTGGGAGGGCCGTAATGAGCAGTTCTTC. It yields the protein CASSPKWEGRNEQFF.

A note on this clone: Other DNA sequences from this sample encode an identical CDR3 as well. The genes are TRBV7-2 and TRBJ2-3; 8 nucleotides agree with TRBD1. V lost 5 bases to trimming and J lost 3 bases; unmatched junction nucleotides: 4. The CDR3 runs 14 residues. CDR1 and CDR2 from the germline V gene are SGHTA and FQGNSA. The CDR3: CASSRDRGTDTQYF. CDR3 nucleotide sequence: TGTGCCAGCAGCCGAGACAGGGGAACAGATACGCAGTATTTT.

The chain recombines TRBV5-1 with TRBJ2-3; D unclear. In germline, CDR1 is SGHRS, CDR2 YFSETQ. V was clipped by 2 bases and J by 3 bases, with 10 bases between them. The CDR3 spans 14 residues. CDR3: CASSLGFETDTQYF. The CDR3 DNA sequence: TGCGCCAGCAGCTTAGGTTTTGAGACAGATACGCAGTATTTT.

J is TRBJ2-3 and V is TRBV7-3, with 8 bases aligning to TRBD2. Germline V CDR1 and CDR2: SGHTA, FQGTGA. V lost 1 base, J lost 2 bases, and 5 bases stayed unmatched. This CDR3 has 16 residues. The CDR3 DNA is TGTGCCAGCAGCTTAAAAGCGGGAGCCAACACAGATACGCAGTATTTT. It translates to CASSLKAGANTDTQYF.

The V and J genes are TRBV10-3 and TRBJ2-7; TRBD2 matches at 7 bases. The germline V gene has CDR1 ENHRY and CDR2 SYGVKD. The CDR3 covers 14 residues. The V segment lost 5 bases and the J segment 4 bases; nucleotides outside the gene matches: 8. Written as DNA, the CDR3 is TGTGCCATCAGTATGAGCGGGGAGCTATACGAGCAGTACTTC. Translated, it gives CAISMSGELYEQYF.

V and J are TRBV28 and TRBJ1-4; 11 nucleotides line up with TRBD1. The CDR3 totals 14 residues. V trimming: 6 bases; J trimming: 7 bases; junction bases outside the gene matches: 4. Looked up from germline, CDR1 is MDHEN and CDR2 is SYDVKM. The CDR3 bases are TGTGCCAGCAGGGGACAGGGGGTCCGTGAAAAACTGTTTTTT. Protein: CASRGQGVREKLFF.